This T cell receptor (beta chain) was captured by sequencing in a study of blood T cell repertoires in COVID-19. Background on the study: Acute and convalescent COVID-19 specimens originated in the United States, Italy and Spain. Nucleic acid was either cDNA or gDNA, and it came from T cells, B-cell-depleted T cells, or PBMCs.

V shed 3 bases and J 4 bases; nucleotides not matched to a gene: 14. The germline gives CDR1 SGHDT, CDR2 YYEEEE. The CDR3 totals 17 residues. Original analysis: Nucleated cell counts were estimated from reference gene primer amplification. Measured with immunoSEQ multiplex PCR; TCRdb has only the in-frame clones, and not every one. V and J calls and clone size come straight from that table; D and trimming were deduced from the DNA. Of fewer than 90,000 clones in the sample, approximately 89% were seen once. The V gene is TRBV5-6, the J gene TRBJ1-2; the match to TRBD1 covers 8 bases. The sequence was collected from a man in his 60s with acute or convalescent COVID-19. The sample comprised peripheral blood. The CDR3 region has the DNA TGTGCCAGCAGCTCCGGGACAGGAGACCCGGGGAGCTATGGCTACACCTTC. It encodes CASSSGTGDPGSYGYTF.